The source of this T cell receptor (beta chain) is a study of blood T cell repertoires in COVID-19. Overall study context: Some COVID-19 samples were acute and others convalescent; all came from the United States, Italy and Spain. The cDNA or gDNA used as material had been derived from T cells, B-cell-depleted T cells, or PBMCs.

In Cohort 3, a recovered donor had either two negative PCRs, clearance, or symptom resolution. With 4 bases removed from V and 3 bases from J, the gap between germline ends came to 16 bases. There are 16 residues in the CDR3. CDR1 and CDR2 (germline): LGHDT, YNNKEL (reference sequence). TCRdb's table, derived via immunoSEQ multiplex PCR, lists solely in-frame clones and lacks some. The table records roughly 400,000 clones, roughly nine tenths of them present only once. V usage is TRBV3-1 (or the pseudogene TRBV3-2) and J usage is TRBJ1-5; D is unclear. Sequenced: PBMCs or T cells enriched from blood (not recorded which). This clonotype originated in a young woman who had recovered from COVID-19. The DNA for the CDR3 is TGTGCCAGCAGCCCTACCAGAGTGGAGGCCAATCAGCCCCAGCATTTT. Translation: CASSPTRVEANQPQHF.